These T cell receptor beta chains were read from a single sample in a study of T-cell memory formation after mild COVID-19. TCRdb passed the 5' RACE reads through MiXCR, listing each CDR3 protein once. Among 250,000 to 350,000 distinct CDR3 sequences listed, roughly 19% were seen once. Sequenced sample: PBMCs or a T cell subset sorted from them (not recorded which). The origin of the receptors is a man younger than 35 who had mild COVID-19 (a few samples of this study predate the infection). Cell type and time point are not known. Each CDR3 is given with its conserved first and last residue. The D gene is left open where the match is weak. The size field is filled for only some rows; it gives once, few, many or a size class.

TRBV4-2	TRBJ1-2	TRBD1	few	CASSQAGGQGSGYTF	TGTGCCAGCAGCCAAGCCGGAGGACAGGGGTCTGGCTACACCTTC
TRBV4-1	TRBJ1-2	-	-	CASSQEKAGYGYTF	TGCGCCAGCAGCCAAGAAAAAGCGGGCTATGGCTACACCTTC
TRBV29-1	TRBJ2-2	-	-	CSVPLRATGELFF	TGCAGCGTTCCCTTAAGGGCCACCGGGGAGCTGTTTTTT
TRBV5-5	TRBJ2-1	TRBD1	-	CASSWQVQGAYYNEQFF	TGTGCCAGCAGCTGGCAGGTCCAGGGGGCGTATTACAATGAGCAGTTCTTC
TRBV20-1	TRBJ1-1	-	-	CSARDRRKGLTEAFF	TGCAGTGCTAGAGACAGGCGGAAGGGGCTGACTGAAGCTTTCTTT
TRBV6-6	TRBJ2-2	-	few	CASSLRGAGPTGELFF	TGTGCCAGCAGTCTCCGGGGGGCAGGGCCTACCGGGGAGCTGTTTTTT
TRBV7-2	TRBJ2-5	-	many	CASSPRTQLWETQYF	TGTGCCAGCAGCCCGCGGACACAGCTATGGGAGACCCAGTACTTC
TRBV20-1	TRBJ2-1	-	few	CSARGPGYNEQFF	TGCAGTGCTAGAGGCCCCGGCTACAATGAGCAGTTCTTC
TRBV12-3/TRBV12-4	TRBJ1-1	-	-	CASRPGQYLEAFF	TGTGCCAGCAGACCAGGACAGTACCTTGAAGCTTTCTTT
TRBV4-2	TRBJ2-2	-	-	CASSQVATGELFF	TGTGCCAGCAGCCAAGTTGCCACCGGGGAGCTGTTTTTT
TRBV7-2	TRBJ1-5	-	few	CASSFVGIREPQHF	TGTGCCAGCAGCTTCGTGGGGATTCGGGAGCCCCAGCATTTT
TRBV20-1	TRBJ2-7	-	-	CSARDLVSYEQYF	TGCAGTGCTAGAGATCTTGTTTCCTACGAGCAGTACTTC
TRBV7-2	TRBJ2-1	TRBD1	many	CASSRGQVGEQFF	TGTGCCAGCAGCCGAGGACAGGTTGGTGAGCAGTTCTTC
TRBV6-5	TRBJ2-1	-	-	CASRGGANEQFF	TGTGCCAGCCGAGGGGGGGCCAATGAGCAGTTCTTC
TRBV11-2	TRBJ1-6	-	few	CASSLGSGGGSPLHF	TGTGCCAGCAGCTTAGGGTCGGGGGGCGGCTCACCCCTCCACTTT
TRBV6-2/TRBV6-3	TRBJ2-3	TRBD1	-	CASRTGGTDTQYF	TGTGCCAGCAGGACAGGGGGCACAGATACGCAGTATTTT
TRBV21-1	TRBJ1-5	-	-	CAGNRGRPQHF	TGTGCCGGCAACAGGGGCCGGCCCCAGCATTTT
TRBV5-1	TRBJ1-1	-	few	CASSLRHATDTEAFF	TGCGCCAGCAGCTTGCGGCACGCTACGGACACTGAAGCTTTCTTT
TRBV29-1	TRBJ2-1	TRBD2	-	CSVVNGRREQFF	TGCAGCGTTGTTAACGGGAGGCGGGAGCAGTTCTTC
TRBV20-1	TRBJ2-7	-	-	CSARQSYEQYF	TGCAGTGCACGACAGTCCTACGAGCAGTACTTC
TRBV24-1	TRBJ2-3	-	many	CATASAGLTDTQYF	TGTGCCACCGCTTCGGCCGGACTAACGGATACGCAGTATTTT
TRBV5-6	TRBJ1-2	-	few	CASTSTTPYGYTF	TGTGCCAGCACGTCGACGACACCCTATGGCTACACCTTC
TRBV18	TRBJ1-1	-	-	CASSPSGGLTEAFF	TGTGCCAGCTCACCAAGCGGGGGCCTCACTGAAGCTTTCTTT
TRBV3-1	TRBJ1-1	-	few	CASSLRTVRNTEAFF	TGTGCCAGCAGCCTCCGGACAGTTAGGAACACTGAAGCTTTCTTT
TRBV5-5	TRBJ2-5	TRBD2	few	CASSHSALAALNQETQYF	TGTGCCAGCAGTCACTCGGCACTAGCGGCCCTCAACCAAGAGACCCAGTACTTC
TRBV3-1	TRBJ1-1	-	many	CASTRGTANTEAFF	TGTGCCAGCACCCGGGGGACGGCGAACACTGAAGCTTTCTTT
TRBV24-1	TRBJ2-5	TRBD2	-	CATSDAERGETQYF	TGTGCCACCAGTGATGCGGAGCGGGGGGAGACCCAGTACTTC
TRBV7-9	TRBJ2-7	TRBD2	-	CASSSGTTVEQYF	TGTGCCAGCAGCTCCGGGACTACCGTCGAGCAGTACTTC
TRBV7-9	TRBJ1-6	-	few	CASSFGAARDSPLHF	TGTGCCAGCAGCTTCGGGGCAGCAAGGGATTCACCCCTCCACTTT
TRBV7-3	TRBJ2-3	-	few	CASSLRRLDTQYF	TGTGCCAGCAGCCTCAGGCGTTTGGACACGCAGTATTTT
TRBV20-1	TRBJ2-3	-	few	CSTGPPGTDTQYF	TGCAGTACGGGACCCCCGGGCACAGATACGCAGTATTTT
TRBV6-5	TRBJ1-5	-	few	CASSYSGQFNQPQHF	TGTGCCAGCAGTTACTCCGGACAGTTCAATCAGCCCCAGCATTTT
TRBV27	TRBJ2-1	TRBD2	-	CASSLAGGNYNEQFF	TGTGCCAGCAGCCTAGCGGGGGGCAACTACAATGAGCAGTTCTTC
TRBV7-9	TRBJ1-1	TRBD1	-	CASSEGAETEAFF	TGTGCCAGCAGTGAGGGGGCTGAGACTGAAGCTTTCTTT
TRBV10-3	TRBJ2-7	TRBD1	-	CAISLDRGTTRSYEQYF	TGTGCCATCAGTTTGGACAGGGGAACTACTAGGTCCTACGAGCAGTACTTC
TRBV10-3	TRBJ2-5	TRBD1	few	CAISDLDRGQTQYF	TGTGCCATCAGTGACCTGGACAGGGGCCAGACCCAGTACTTC
TRBV6-5	TRBJ1-2	-	-	CASSGGHNGYTF	TGTGCCAGCAGTGGAGGACATAATGGCTACACCTTC
TRBV12-3/TRBV12-4	TRBJ2-1	-	many	CASSAASYNEQFF	TGTGCCAGCAGCGCGGCCTCCTACAATGAGCAGTTCTTC
TRBV6-2/TRBV6-3	TRBJ1-2	-	-	CASSFNGQFGYGYTF	TGTGCCAGCAGTTTCAACGGACAGTTCGGCTATGGCTACACCTTC
TRBV7-2	TRBJ2-3	TRBD2	many	CASTAGLAYTQYF	TGTGCCAGCACCGCTGGACTAGCGTATACGCAGTATTTT
TRBV4-3	TRBJ2-5	-	-	CASSPQSGETQYF	TGCGCCAGCAGCCCACAAAGTGGAGAGACCCAGTACTTC
TRBV5-1	TRBJ1-2	TRBD1	-	CASSLYGTGGYGYTF	TGCGCCAGCAGCTTGTATGGGACAGGGGGCTATGGCTACACCTTC
TRBV7-2	TRBJ2-3	-	-	CASSSMGGGSTDTQYF	TGTGCCAGCAGCTCGATGGGGGGCGGGAGCACAGATACGCAGTATTTT
TRBV3-1	TRBJ2-7	-	few	CASSRQPSYEQYF	TGTGCCAGCAGCCGACAACCCTCCTACGAGCAGTACTTC
TRBV12-3/TRBV12-4	TRBJ2-5	TRBD1	few	CASSFQGAQETQYF	TGTGCCAGCAGTTTCCAGGGGGCCCAAGAGACCCAGTACTTC
TRBV29-1	TRBJ1-2	-	-	CSVDPNGGYGYTF	TGCAGCGTTGATCCCAACGGAGGCTATGGCTACACCTTC
TRBV7-2	TRBJ2-3	-	many	CASSYLGTDTQYF	TGTGCCAGCAGCTACCTAGGCACAGATACGCAGTATTTT
TRBV5-6	TRBJ2-2	TRBD1	-	CASSTTGQGVSNWELFF	TGTGCCAGCAGCACGACGGGACAGGGGGTCAGCAACTGGGAGCTGTTTTTT
TRBV7-9	TRBJ1-4	-	-	CASSLVRGTGLVTNEKLFF	TGTGCCAGCAGCTTAGTGCGGGGAACCGGGTTGGTAACTAATGAAAAACTGTTTTTT
TRBV7-8	TRBJ1-5	-	few	CASSLESGYNQPQHF	TGTGCCAGCAGCTTAGAGTCAGGGTACAATCAGCCCCAGCATTTT
TRBV10-2	TRBJ2-3	TRBD2	-	CASSVAGGRDTQYF	TGCGCCAGCAGTGTAGCGGGAGGGAGAGATACGCAGTATTTT
TRBV20-1	TRBJ2-7	-	few	CSAKKPDRPFLYF	TGCAGTGCTAAAAAACCGGACAGACCCTTCCTGTACTTC
TRBV7-2	TRBJ1-5	-	-	CASSFGVGQPQHF	TGTGCCAGCAGCTTTGGAGTAGGTCAGCCCCAGCATTTT